The present TCR beta chain was sequenced within a study of blood T cell repertoires in COVID-19. Study overall: The United States, Italy and Spain were the sources of the acute and convalescent COVID-19 samples. Sources were T cells, B-cell-depleted T cells, or PBMCs; the material itself was cDNA or gDNA.

TCRdb's table, derived via immunoSEQ multiplex PCR, lists solely in-frame clones and lacks some. The sample consists of 130,000 to 150,000 clones, just under 85% of them appearing once. V lost 1 base and J 1 base, leaving 5 bases between the germline ends. CDR3 length equals 14 residues. The V gene's germline CDR1 is SGHNT and CDR2 YENEEA. What was sequenced was peripheral blood. The J gene is TRBJ2-1, the V gene TRBV11-3; no clear D. This clonotype originated in a woman aged 80 or over with acute or convalescent COVID-19. The CDR3, as DNA: TGTGCCAGCAGCTTAGGCAGTTCCTACAATGAGCAGTTCTTC. This codes for CASSLGSSYNEQFF.